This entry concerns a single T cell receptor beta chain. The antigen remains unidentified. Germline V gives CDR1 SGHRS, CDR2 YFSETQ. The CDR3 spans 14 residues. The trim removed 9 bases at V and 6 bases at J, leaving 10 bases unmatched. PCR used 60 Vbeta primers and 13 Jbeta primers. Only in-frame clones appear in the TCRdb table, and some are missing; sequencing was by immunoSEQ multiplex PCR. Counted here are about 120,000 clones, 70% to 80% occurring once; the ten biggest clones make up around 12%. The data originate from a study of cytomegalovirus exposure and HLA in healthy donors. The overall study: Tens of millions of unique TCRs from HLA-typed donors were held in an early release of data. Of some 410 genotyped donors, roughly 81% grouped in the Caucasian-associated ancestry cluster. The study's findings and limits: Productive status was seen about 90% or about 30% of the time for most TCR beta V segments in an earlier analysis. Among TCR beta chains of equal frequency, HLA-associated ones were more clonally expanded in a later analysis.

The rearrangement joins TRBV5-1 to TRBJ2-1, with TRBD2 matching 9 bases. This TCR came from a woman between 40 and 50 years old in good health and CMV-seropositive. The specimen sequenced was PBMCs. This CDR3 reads CATTQGTSPNEQFF. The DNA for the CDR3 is TGCGCCACCACCCAAGGGACTAGCCCCAATGAGCAGTTCTTC.